The clone carrying this T cell receptor beta chain was recorded at least ten times. Its antigen remains unknown. Trimming took off 4 bases at V and 14 bases at J, with 16 bases between the two ends. Germline lookup yields CDR1 SGHDT and CDR2 YYEEEE. This CDR3 region has 12 residues. These data originate in a study of T-cell reconstitution after alpha-beta-depleted transplantation in children. Whole-study findings and limits: Recipient T cells and thymic progenitors that survived gave rise to the high TCRbeta diversity observed at day 60 in some patients.

It was with unique molecular identifiers that the TCRbeta library was prepared. TCRdb reanalysed the PCR reads using MiXCR and keeps one entry per CDR3 protein. The sample lists 130,000 to 150,000 distinct CDR3 sequences; 8.8% were seen once. This clonotype was sampled from a female patient aged 2-10 years who had a stem cell transplant for congenital amegakaryocytic thrombocytopenia, so the T cells may come from the graft donor. The chain couples TRBV5-6 to TRBJ2-1; D unresolved. The sequencing used PBMCs, mostly from graft donor cells, collected 180 days after TCRalphabeta/CD19-depleted stem cell transplant. CDR3 loop: CASSRTGRSEFF. CDR3 sequence (DNA): TGTGCCAGCAGCCGGACCGGGCGGTCGGAGTTCTTC.